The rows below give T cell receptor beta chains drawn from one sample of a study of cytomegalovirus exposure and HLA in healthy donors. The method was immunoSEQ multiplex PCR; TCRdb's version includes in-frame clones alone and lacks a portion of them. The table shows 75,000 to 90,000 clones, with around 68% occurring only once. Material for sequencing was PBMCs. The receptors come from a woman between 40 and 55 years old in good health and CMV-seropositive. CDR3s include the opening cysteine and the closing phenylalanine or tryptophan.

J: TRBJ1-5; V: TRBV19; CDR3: CASNPGWHGNQPQHF
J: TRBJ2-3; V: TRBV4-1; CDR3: CASSQDLTSAEGQGAQYF
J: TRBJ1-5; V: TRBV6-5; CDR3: CASSYSQQGNQPQHF
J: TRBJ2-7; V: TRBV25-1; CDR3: CASSESRGQKYEQYF
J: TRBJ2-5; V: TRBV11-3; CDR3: CASSPRGGVDQETQYF
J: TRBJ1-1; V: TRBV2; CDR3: CASSERQGARSTEAFF
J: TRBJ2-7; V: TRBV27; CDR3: CASSFTDGSSYEQYF
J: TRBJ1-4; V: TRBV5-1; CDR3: CASSHTDMGQLNEKLFF
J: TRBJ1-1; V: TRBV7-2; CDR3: CASRREPDSTTEAFF
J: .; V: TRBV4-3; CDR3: CASSYGTSGIPYEQYF
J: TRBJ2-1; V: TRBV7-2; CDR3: CASSLGLVEQFF
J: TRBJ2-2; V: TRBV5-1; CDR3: CASSTRWGTGGGDTGELFF
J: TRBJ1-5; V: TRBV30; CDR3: CAWSSPHEAGNQPQHF
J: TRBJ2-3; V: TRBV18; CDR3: CASSPRESTDTQYF
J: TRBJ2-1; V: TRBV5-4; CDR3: CASSLAGGGVRYNEQFF
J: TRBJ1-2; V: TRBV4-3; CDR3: CASSQNSPSYGYTF
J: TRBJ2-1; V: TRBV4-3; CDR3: CASSQVVGRDEQFF
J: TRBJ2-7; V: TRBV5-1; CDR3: CASSPGRAPYEQYF
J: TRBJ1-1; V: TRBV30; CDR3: CAWRRRRDTEAFF
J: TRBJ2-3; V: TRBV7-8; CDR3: CASSLELAGVASTDTQYF
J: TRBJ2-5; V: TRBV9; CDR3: CASSLNPGALVQETQYF
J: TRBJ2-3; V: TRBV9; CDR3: CASSAADGGDTQYF
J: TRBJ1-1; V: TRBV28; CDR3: CASSLGQVVEAFF
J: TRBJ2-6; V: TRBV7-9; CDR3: CSSSLFPFPSGANVLTF
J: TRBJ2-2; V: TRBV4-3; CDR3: CASSQEVGGMNRGGLFF
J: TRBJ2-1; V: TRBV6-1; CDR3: CASRARLAGDNEQFF
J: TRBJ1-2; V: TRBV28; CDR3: CASSLSSSYGYTF
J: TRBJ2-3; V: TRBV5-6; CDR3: CASSRGTGSLDTQYF
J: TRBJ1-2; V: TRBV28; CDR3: CASSLAGYGYTF
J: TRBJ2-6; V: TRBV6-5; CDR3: CASSYSRGSGANVLTF
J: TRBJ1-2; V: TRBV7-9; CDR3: CASSLGSAGSYGYTF
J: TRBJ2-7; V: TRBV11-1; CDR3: CASSLERTGDGEQYF
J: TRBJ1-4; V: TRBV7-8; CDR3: CASSPVGGFNEKLFF
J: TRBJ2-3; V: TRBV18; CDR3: CASSPSADTQYF
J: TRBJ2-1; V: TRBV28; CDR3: CASSSLAAQMGGEQFF
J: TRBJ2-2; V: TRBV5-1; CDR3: CASSSGQHDTGELFF
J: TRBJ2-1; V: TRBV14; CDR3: CASRPASGNTDEQFF
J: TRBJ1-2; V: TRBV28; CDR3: CASSFGRFFPLYGYTF
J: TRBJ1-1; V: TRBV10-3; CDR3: CAIRGQQNTEAFF
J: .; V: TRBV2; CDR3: CASSATYEQYF
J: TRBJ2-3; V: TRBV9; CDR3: CASSFAGTGTDTQYF
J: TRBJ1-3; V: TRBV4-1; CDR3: CASSQTQDSGNTIYF
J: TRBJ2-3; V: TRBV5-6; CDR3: CASSLEWQTTTDTQYF
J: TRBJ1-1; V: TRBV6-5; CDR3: CASSTGTENTEAFF
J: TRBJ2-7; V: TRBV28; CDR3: CASSPPGQGRDEQYF
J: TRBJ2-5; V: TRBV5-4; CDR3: CASSPRGGAGLGETQYF
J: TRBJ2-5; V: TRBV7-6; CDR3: CASSSGLTVKGETQYF
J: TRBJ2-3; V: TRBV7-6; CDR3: CASSPLEGAGGTDTQYF